This passage covers 12 T cell receptor beta chains from one sample sequenced in a study of blood T cell repertoires in COVID-19. Clones were read by immunoSEQ multiplex PCR, and TCRdb kept only the in-frame ones, dropping some. The sample carries under 110,000 clones, around 94% recorded once. The sequenced sample consisted of peripheral blood. Every receptor here comes from a man in his fifties with active COVID-19.

The chain carries TRBV4-2 and TRBJ1-2; 10 bases fit TRBD1. V lost 5 bases to trimming and J lost 4 bases; unmatched junction nucleotides: 13. There are 17 residues in the CDR3. The germline gives CDR1 LGHNA, CDR2 YNFKEQ. This CDR3 is CASSGRQGAPHGYGYTF. DNA of the CDR3: TGTGCCAGCAGCGGCAGACAGGGGGCCCCTCACGGCTATGGCTACACCTTC.

The chain uses TRBV15 and TRBJ2-7; possible D gene TRBD1, 5 bases. The germline V gene has CDR1 LNHNV and CDR2 YYDKDF (reference sequence). The CDR3 totals 13 residues. The V gene lost 5 bases and the J gene lost 1 base, with 9 bases spanning the gap. The CDR3 DNA is TGTGCCACCAGCCCTCCAGGGTCCTACGAGCAGTACTTC. It codes for CATSPPGSYEQYF.

The genes are TRBV6-5 and TRBJ2-1; 11 bases agree with TRBD2. Unmatched junction bases numbered 9, after V lost 7 bases and J lost 7 bases. The CDR3 covers 15 residues. Germline V CDR1 and CDR2: MNHEY, SVGAGI. The CDR3 DNA reads TGTGCCAGCATCTTACTAGCGGGAGAGGGGAATGAGCAGTTCTTC. Amino acids: CASILLAGEGNEQFF.

The gene calls are TRBV5-1 and TRBJ2-1, with a weak D call TRBD1 (5 bases). Trimming removed 0 bases at V and 5 bases at J, with 6 bases between. This CDR3 is 13 amino acids long. Per germline, CDR1 SGHRS and CDR2 YFSETQ. The CDR3 protein is CASSLEGNNEQFF. DNA of the CDR3: TGCGCCAGCAGCTTGGAGGGGAACAATGAGCAGTTCTTC.

The chain uses TRBV21-1 and TRBJ2-7; TRBD2, as called in the table, went unchecked against the DNA. TRBV21-1 is labeled a pseudogene. This CDR3 has 13 residues. The CDR3 region has the DNA TGTGCCAGCAGTGAGCGGGAGGCCTACGAGCAGTACTTC. Protein: CASSEREAYEQYF.

V is TRBV5-1 and J is TRBJ1-2; 7 bases match TRBD1. V trimming: 3 bases; J trimming: 4 bases; junction bases outside the gene matches: 9. Looked up from germline, CDR1 is SGHRS and CDR2 is YFSETQ. The CDR3 contains 15 residues. The CDR3 loop reads CASSSGTDRFYGYTF. CDR3 DNA sequence: TGCGCCAGCAGCTCGGGGACAGACCGATTCTATGGCTACACCTTC.

The rearrangement joins TRBV4-1 to TRBJ2-1, with D perhaps matching TRBD2 (6 bases). Trimming stripped 6 bases from V and 8 bases from J, with 23 bases between. The CDR3 length is 16 residues. The V gene's germline CDR1 is MGHRA and CDR2 YSYEKL. In DNA, the CDR3 is TGCGCCAGCAGTCGAATACTCGGAGGGCCGAGGGATGAGCAGTTCTTC. Protein product: CASSRILGGPRDEQFF.

V is TRBV30 and J is TRBJ1-1; weak D call: TRBD1 (5 bases). V was clipped by 0 bases and J by 6 bases, with 20 bases between them. The length of the CDR3 is 16 residues. CDR1 is GTSNPN and CDR2 is SVGIG in the germline V gene (reference sequence). CDR3 protein: CAWSVHAGQGIPEAFF. CDR3 sequence (DNA): TGTGCCTGGAGTGTTCATGCGGGGCAGGGAATTCCTGAAGCTTTCTTT. Based on the CDR3 plus reference TRBV30 and TRBJ1-1, the full variable domain is SQTIHQWPATLVQPVGSPLSLECTVEGTSNPNLYWYRQAAGRGLQLLFYSVGIGQISSEVPQNLSASRPQDRQFILSSKKLLLSDSGFYLCAWSVHAGQGIPEAFFGQGTRLTVV.

The chain uses TRBV25-1 and TRBJ1-4; D uncertain. Germline values: CDR1 MGHDK, CDR2 SYGVNS. V dropped 3 bases and J dropped 0 bases, with 8 bases sitting between them. The CDR3 loop spans 15 amino acids. The CDR3 spells CASSDHTATNEKLFF. In DNA form, the CDR3 reads TGTGCCAGCAGTGACCACACAGCAACTAATGAAAAACTGTTTTTT. Complete variable domain (other parts from reference TRBV25-1 and TRBJ1-4): EADIYQTPRYLVIGTGKKITLECSQTMGHDKMYWYQQDPGMELHLIHYSYGVNSTEKGDLSSESTVSRIRTEHFPLTLESARPSHTSQYLCASSDHTATNEKLFFGSGTQLSVL.

On this clone: The sample contains more than one DNA sequence encoding this CDR3. The chain links TRBV2 to TRBJ1-5, with 9 bases matching TRBD1. Germline values: CDR1 SNHLY, CDR2 FYNNEI. J was trimmed by 2 bases and V by 3 bases; bases with no gene match: 2. The CDR3 runs 15 residues. The CDR3 region is CASSERTGGNQPQHF. CDR3 DNA: TGTGCCAGCAGTGAGAGGACAGGGGGCAATCAGCCCCAGCATTTT. Complete variable domain (other parts from reference TRBV2 and TRBJ1-5): EPEVTQTPSHQVTQMGQEVILRCVPISNHLYFYWYRQILGQKVEFLVSFYNNEISEKSEIFDDQFSVERPDGSNFTLKIRSTKLEDSAMYFCASSERTGGNQPQHFGDGTRLSIL.

This sequence joins TRBV19 and TRBJ2-3; 11 bases map to TRBD1. Germline values: CDR1 LNHDA, CDR2 SQIVND (reference sequence). J gave up 12 bases and V 1 base, and 9 bases lay outside the gene matches. The CDR3 runs to 15 residues. In nucleotides, the CDR3 is TGTGCCAGTAGTATAGCCGGGACAGGGGGATCAACCCAGTATTTT. Translation gives CASSIAGTGGSTQYF.

The chain recombines TRBV10-1 with TRBJ2-3; possibly TRBD2 for D (5 bases). Trimming pared 3 bases from V and 2 bases from J, leaving 12 bases between. Germline V gene lookup returns CDR1 WNHNN and CDR2 SYGVQD (reference sequence). The CDR3 has 15 residues. The CDR3 reads CASSDGGADTDTQYF. The CDR3 nucleotides read TGCGCCAGCAGTGATGGAGGAGCGGACACAGATACGCAGTATTTT.